This TCR beta chain emerged from a study of control samples from healthy donors and cancer patients. Trimming at V came to 6 bases and at J to 6 bases, leaving 7 bases not matched to a gene. Per the germline V gene, CDR1 is SNHLY and CDR2 is FYNNEI. The CDR3 is 15 amino acids. Assay: immunoSEQ multiplex PCR; the TCRdb copy retains only in-frame clones and omits some. The sample holds roughly 160,000 clones; roughly 94% are singletons and the top ten take around 15%. The origin of this receptor is a man aged 55-75 years with colorectal cancer. The chain uses TRBV2 and TRBJ2-1; 11 positions match TRBD2. Sequencing input: PBMCs. The CDR3 DNA is TGTGCCAGCAGACTACTAGCGGGGGAGGCCAATGAGCAGTTCTTC. Translation: CASRLLAGEANEQFF.